This T cell receptor (beta chain) was recovered during a study of cytomegalovirus exposure and HLA in healthy donors. Broader study findings: Among TCR beta chains, those listed as cytomegalovirus-associated numbered around 160.

For this clone: Its antigen remains unknown.

Use of 60 Vbeta and 13 Jbeta primers characterized the PCR. Profiling relied on immunoSEQ multiplex PCR, and the TCRdb table lists in-frame clones only, not all of them. Here the sample spans about 200,000 clones, roughly 79% being singletons. Germline V lookup: CDR1 MNHEY, CDR2 SVGAGI. This CDR3 spans 15 amino acids. V lost 0 bases, J lost 0 bases, and 6 bases lay in between. This chain connects TRBV6-5 to TRBJ1-5, with unresolved D. Sequenced: PBMCs. This clonotype originated in a man under 40 in good health and CMV-seronegative. The CDR3 nucleotides read TGTGCCAGCAGTTACTCGGGCAGTAGCAATCAGCCCCAGCATTTT. Its protein is CASSYSGSSNQPQHF.